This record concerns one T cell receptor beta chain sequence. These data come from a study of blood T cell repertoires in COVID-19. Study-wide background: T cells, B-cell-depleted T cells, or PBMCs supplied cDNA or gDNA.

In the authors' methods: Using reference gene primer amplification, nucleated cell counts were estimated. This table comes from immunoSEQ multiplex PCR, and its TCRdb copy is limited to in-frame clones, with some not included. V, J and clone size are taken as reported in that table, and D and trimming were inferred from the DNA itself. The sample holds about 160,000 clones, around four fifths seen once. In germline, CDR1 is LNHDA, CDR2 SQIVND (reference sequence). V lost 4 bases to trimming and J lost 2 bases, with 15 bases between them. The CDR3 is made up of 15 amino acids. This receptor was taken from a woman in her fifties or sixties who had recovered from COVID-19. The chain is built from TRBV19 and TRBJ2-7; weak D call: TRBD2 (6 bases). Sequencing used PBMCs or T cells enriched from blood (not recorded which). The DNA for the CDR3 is TGTGCCAGTAGTAGTCCCCCAGGACTACCCTACGAGCAGTACTTC. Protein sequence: CASSSPPGLPYEQYF.